This is a list of T cell receptor beta chains from one sample in a study of cytomegalovirus exposure and HLA in healthy donors. Sequenced by immunoSEQ multiplex PCR; TCRdb stores in-frame clones only, minus some. In the table there are around 200,000 clones, under 85% of which are singletons. Input material: PBMCs. Source of these receptors: a man aged 50-59 years in good health and CMV-seronegative. CDR3s include the opening cysteine and the closing phenylalanine or tryptophan. Fields, in order: J gene, D gene, clone size, V gene, CDR3 DNA, CDR3 protein. The D gene is left open where the match is weak. Clone size is not always given. Where it is, it says once, few, many or a class for expanded clones.

j_gene: TRBJ2-7
d_gene: TRBD1
abundance: few
v_gene: TRBV7-6
CDR3nt: TGTGCCAGCAGCCCTCAGACAGGGAACCTTGCCTACGAGCAGTACTTC
CDR3aa: CASSPQTGNLAYEQYF

j_gene: TRBJ2-5
d_gene: TRBD1
abundance: -
v_gene: TRBV7-9
CDR3nt: TGTGCCAGCAGCTTACCTACAGGGGAGGAGACCCAGTACTTC
CDR3aa: CASSLPTGEETQYF

j_gene: TRBJ1-1
d_gene: -
abundance: few
v_gene: TRBV28
CDR3nt: TGTGCCAGCGAGGGCGGTTTGAACACTGAAGCTTTCTTT
CDR3aa: CASEGGLNTEAFF

j_gene: TRBJ1-3
d_gene: -
abundance: -
v_gene: TRBV7-9
CDR3nt: TGTGCCAGCAGCTTCGGGACTGTCTCTGGAAACACCATATATTTT
CDR3aa: CASSFGTVSGNTIYF

j_gene: TRBJ1-1
d_gene: -
abundance: -
v_gene: TRBV7-2
CDR3nt: TGTGCCAGCAGGCCGGGGGGGTGGAACACTGAAGCTTTCTTT
CDR3aa: CASRPGGWNTEAFF

j_gene: TRBJ2-1
d_gene: -
abundance: -
v_gene: TRBV6-1
CDR3nt: TGTGCCAGCAGTCTTCCCCGACCTCAGGGGGGCGAGCAGTTCTTC
CDR3aa: CASSLPRPQGGEQFF

j_gene: TRBJ2-7
d_gene: TRBD1
abundance: -
v_gene: TRBV18
CDR3nt: TGTGCCAGCTCACCACCGGGACAGTGGTCCTACGAGCAGTACTTC
CDR3aa: CASSPPGQWSYEQYF

j_gene: TRBJ2-7
d_gene: TRBD1
abundance: -
v_gene: TRBV7-3
CDR3nt: TGTGCCAGCAGCTTAAAAGGGGGCCCCCCCTACGAGCAGTACTTC
CDR3aa: CASSLKGGPPYEQYF

j_gene: TRBJ1-1
d_gene: -
abundance: -
v_gene: TRBV5-5
CDR3nt: TGTGCCAGCAGCTTCTCCGAAGAAACTCCGGGTTTCTTT
CDR3aa: CASSFSEETPGFF

j_gene: TRBJ1-4
d_gene: -
abundance: once
v_gene: TRBV5-1
CDR3nt: TGCGCCAGCAGCAATACAGGGCAGGGTAATGAAAAACTGTTTTTT
CDR3aa: CASSNTGQGNEKLFF

j_gene: TRBJ2-7
d_gene: TRBD1
abundance: -
v_gene: TRBV11-2
CDR3nt: TGTGCCAGCAGGGGGACAGGGGTCGAGCAGTACTTC
CDR3aa: CASRGTGVEQYF

j_gene: TRBJ2-7
d_gene: -
abundance: few
v_gene: TRBV19
CDR3nt: TGTGCCAGTAGTACGTCGGGTACTATCGCCTTCTACGAGCAGTACTTC
CDR3aa: CASSTSGTIAFYEQYF

j_gene: TRBJ2-7
d_gene: TRBD2
abundance: -
v_gene: TRBV7-3
CDR3nt: TGTGCCAGCACCCCCTCCGTTACGGGAGGGTACTACGAGCAGTACTTC
CDR3aa: CASTPSVTGGYYEQYF

j_gene: TRBJ2-2
d_gene: -
abundance: -
v_gene: TRBV5-8
CDR3nt: TGTGCCAGCAGCCCGAGGGCGGGGAACACCGGGGAGCTGTTTTTT
CDR3aa: CASSPRAGNTGELFF

j_gene: TRBJ2-1
d_gene: TRBD2
abundance: -
v_gene: TRBV7-2
CDR3nt: TGTGCCAGCAGCCTCCAGGCCGCGGGGGGCCGGAATGAGCAGTTCTTC
CDR3aa: CASSLQAAGGRNEQFF

j_gene: TRBJ1-3
d_gene: -
abundance: -
v_gene: TRBV13
CDR3nt: TGTGCCAGCAGCTTCCAGGGGCAAAAGGGAAACACCATATATTTT
CDR3aa: CASSFQGQKGNTIYF

j_gene: TRBJ2-7
d_gene: -
abundance: -
v_gene: TRBV27
CDR3nt: TGTGCCAGCAGTTCCTACAATATATCTAGGTACGAGCAGTACTTC
CDR3aa: CASSSYNISRYEQYF

j_gene: TRBJ1-2
d_gene: -
abundance: -
v_gene: TRBV4-1
CDR3nt: TGCGCCAGCAGCCAAGAGGAGGGGCAGAGGGGCTACACCTTC
CDR3aa: CASSQEEGQRGYTF

j_gene: TRBJ2-5
d_gene: -
abundance: -
v_gene: TRBV7-9
CDR3nt: TGTGCCAGCAGCTTACTCGAACTCCAAGAGACCCAGTACTTC
CDR3aa: CASSLLELQETQYF

j_gene: TRBJ2-2
d_gene: TRBD2
abundance: few
v_gene: TRBV7-3
CDR3nt: TGTGCCAGCAGCTTAATGGCGGGGGGCACCGGGGAGCTGTTTTTT
CDR3aa: CASSLMAGGTGELFF

j_gene: TRBJ1-5
d_gene: -
abundance: -
v_gene: TRBV2
CDR3nt: TGTGCCAGCAGTGGAGAGCGGGGCGACAATCAGCCCCAGCATTTT
CDR3aa: CASSGERGDNQPQHF

j_gene: TRBJ1-6
d_gene: -
abundance: -
v_gene: TRBV6-6
CDR3nt: TGTGCCAGCAGGCACCCAGGGAACTCACCCCTCCACTTT
CDR3aa: CASRHPGNSPLHF

j_gene: TRBJ2-3
d_gene: -
abundance: -
v_gene: TRBV10-3
CDR3nt: TGTGCCATCACGGCGGAGCTTAGCACAGATACGCAGTATTTT
CDR3aa: CAITAELSTDTQYF

j_gene: TRBJ1-1
d_gene: -
abundance: -
v_gene: TRBV29-1
CDR3nt: TGCAGCGCCTCGAGAGGGAGAACTGAAGCTTTCTTT
CDR3aa: CSASRGRTEAFF

j_gene: TRBJ2-7
d_gene: TRBD1
abundance: once
v_gene: TRBV4-1
CDR3nt: TGCGCCAGCAGCCCCGTTTTGACAACAGGGGGCTCCTACGAGCAGTACTTC
CDR3aa: CASSPVLTTGGSYEQYF

j_gene: TRBJ1-2
d_gene: -
abundance: -
v_gene: TRBV4-1
CDR3nt: TGCGCCAGCAGCCAAGATCTAGTCGGGGATGGGAATGGCTACACCTTC
CDR3aa: CASSQDLVGDGNGYTF

j_gene: TRBJ2-4
d_gene: TRBD1
abundance: -
v_gene: TRBV2
CDR3nt: TGTGCCAGCACCGACAGGGCACTAGCCAAAAACATTCAGTACTTC
CDR3aa: CASTDRALAKNIQYF

j_gene: TRBJ2-7
d_gene: TRBD1
abundance: -
v_gene: TRBV11-2
CDR3nt: TGTGCCAGCAGCTCAGGACAGGGGGGGTCTTGGCAGTACTTC
CDR3aa: CASSSGQGGSWQYF

j_gene: TRBJ1-2
d_gene: -
abundance: -
v_gene: TRBV29-1
CDR3nt: TGCAGCGTTGAAGTTAGCGGGACTAACTATGGCTACACCTTC
CDR3aa: CSVEVSGTNYGYTF

j_gene: TRBJ1-1
d_gene: TRBD1
abundance: -
v_gene: TRBV11-2
CDR3nt: TGTGCCAGCAGCAGTAATACAGGGGGCACTGAAGCTTTCTTT
CDR3aa: CASSSNTGGTEAFF

j_gene: TRBJ2-2
d_gene: -
abundance: -
v_gene: TRBV11-2
CDR3nt: TGTGCCAGCAGTCCAACAGGGTGGAGAACCGGGGAGCTGTTTTTT
CDR3aa: CASSPTGWRTGELFF

j_gene: TRBJ2-1
d_gene: TRBD2
abundance: -
v_gene: TRBV28
CDR3nt: TGTGCCAGCAGTCAACCAGGGACTAGCGGGAGTAATGAGCAGTTCTTC
CDR3aa: CASSQPGTSGSNEQFF

j_gene: TRBJ2-1
d_gene: -
abundance: once
v_gene: TRBV4-3
CDR3nt: TGCGCCAGCAGCCAAGATATGCGGCCTCTCATGGGCAATGAGCAGTTCTTC
CDR3aa: CASSQDMRPLMGNEQFF

j_gene: TRBJ1-2
d_gene: TRBD1
abundance: -
v_gene: TRBV6-6
CDR3nt: TGTGCCAGCAGTGGCACAGGGGCGGACTATGGCTACACCTTC
CDR3aa: CASSGTGADYGYTF

j_gene: TRBJ2-1
d_gene: TRBD1
abundance: -
v_gene: TRBV6-4
CDR3nt: TGTGCCAGCAGTGCCTCAACAGGGGGATATGAGCAGTTCTTC
CDR3aa: CASSASTGGYEQFF

j_gene: TRBJ2-1
d_gene: -
abundance: once
v_gene: TRBV5-1
CDR3nt: TGCGCCAGCAGCTTGTGGCTACAGCTGGATGAGCAGTTCTTC
CDR3aa: CASSLWLQLDEQFF

j_gene: TRBJ1-5
d_gene: TRBD1
abundance: -
v_gene: TRBV28
CDR3nt: TGTGCCAGCAGTAGACAGGGACTTCAACAGCCCCAGCATTTT
CDR3aa: CASSRQGLQQPQHF

j_gene: TRBJ2-2
d_gene: -
abundance: -
v_gene: TRBV5-4
CDR3nt: TGTGCCAGCAGCTTTACAGGGACCGGGGAGCTGTTTTTT
CDR3aa: CASSFTGTGELFF

j_gene: TRBJ1-3
d_gene: TRBD1
abundance: -
v_gene: TRBV19
CDR3nt: TGTGCCAGTATCGAAGGACAGGCTCGGAGAAACACCATATATTTT
CDR3aa: CASIEGQARRNTIYF